These 32 T cell receptor beta chains were sequenced from one sample in a study of cytomegalovirus exposure and HLA in healthy donors (TCRdb year 2017). Library generation was performed with the immunoSEQ multiplex PCR assay. The multiplex PCR relied on a mix of 60 forward primers for TCR Vbeta segments and 13 reverse primers for TCR Jbeta segments. TCRdb holds this immuneACCESS table with in-frame rearrangements only. Some clones are missing; in checked studies, unresolved V genes explain under half, and the rest has no known cause. Across this sample there are approximately 130,000 clones, with approximately 78% seen only once. Approximately 6% of the sample goes to the ten largest clones. The sample consisted of PBMCs. These TCRs come from a middle-aged woman in good health and CMV-seronegative.

V gene TRBV5-5 combines with J gene TRBJ1-6; D uncertain. Trimming took off 2 bases at V and 6 bases at J, with 9 bases between the two ends. The CDR3 has 14 amino acids. Germline V CDR1 and CDR2: SGHKS, YYEKEE (reference sequence). The CDR3 is CASSFWQINSPLHF. CDR3 nucleotide sequence: TGTGCCAGCAGCTTTTGGCAGATTAATTCACCCCTCCACTTT. Filled out from reference TRBV5-5 and TRBJ1-6, the complete variable domain reads DAGVTQSPTHLIKTRGQQVTLRCSPISGHKSVSWYQQVLGQGPQFIFQYYEKEERGRGNFPDRFSARQFPNYSSELNVNALLLGDSALYLCASSFWQINSPLHFGNGTRLTVT.

Points on this clone: Other DNA sequences from this sample encode an identical CDR3 as well. The rearrangement links TRBV5-6 to TRBJ2-1; possible D gene TRBD2, 5 bases. Germline V gives CDR1 SGHDT, CDR2 YYEEEE. V was clipped by 3 bases and J by 5 bases, with 15 bases between them. This CDR3 has 15 amino acids. CDR3: CASSSGIALHNEQFF. The CDR3 coding sequence is TGTGCCAGCAGCTCAGGCATAGCGCTACACAATGAGCAGTTCTTC.

V is TRBV29-1 and J is TRBJ1-5; D uncertain. Germline CDR1 reads SQVTM; CDR2 reads ANQGSEA. The CDR3 extends over 13 amino acids. The V end lost 4 bases, the J end lost 4 bases, and 11 bases lay between the germline ends. This CDR3 reads CSVVVGGNQPQHF. CDR3 sequence (DNA): TGCAGCGTTGTGGTTGGAGGGAATCAGCCCCAGCATTTT.

The chain recombines TRBV25-1 with TRBJ1-1; 7 bases agree with TRBD1. CDR3 length: 13 residues. Trimming removed 8 bases from V and 0 bases from J; junction bases left unmatched: 3. Germline loops: CDR1 MGHDK, CDR2 SYGVNS. Here the CDR3 DNA reads TGTGCCAGCCAGGGGGTATTGAACACTGAAGCTTTCTTT. It specifies CASQGVLNTEAFF.

This chain links TRBV6-5 with TRBJ1-4; a possible D gene is TRBD1 (5 bases). Germline V gives CDR1 MNHEY, CDR2 SVGAGI. With 10 bases removed from V and 7 bases from J, the gap between germline ends came to 22 bases. This CDR3 spans 15 amino acids. The CDR3 loop reads CATKKRTFWGEKLFF. The DNA for the CDR3 is TGTGCCACCAAAAAACGGACATTTTGGGGTGAAAAACTGTTTTTT.

The chain is built from TRBV9 and TRBJ2-1; 9 positions agree with TRBD2. The CDR3 contains 17 residues. V trimming: 3 bases; J trimming: 5 bases; junction bases outside the gene matches: 12. The germline V gene encodes CDR1 SGDLS and CDR2 YYNGEE. CDR3 coding DNA: TGTGCCAGCAGCGGAAGTCGGGCGGGAGGGCCACACAATGAGCAGTTCTTC. As protein: CASSGSRAGGPHNEQFF.

This sequence joins TRBV28 and TRBJ2-5; D gene ambiguous. V shed 3 bases and J shed 1 base, with 6 bases lying between them. CDR3 length: 13 residues. The V gene's germline CDR1 is MDHEN and CDR2 SYDVKM. The CDR3 is CASSFVVQETQYF. For the CDR3, the DNA is TGTGCCAGCAGTTTCGTCGTCCAAGAGACCCAGTACTTC.

The chain recombines TRBV27 with TRBJ2-7; 10 positions agree with TRBD2. Trimming took 6 bases from V and 9 from J; bases not matched to a gene: 8. The CDR3 extends over 13 amino acids. The germline CDR1 and CDR2 sequences are MNHEY and SMNVEV (reference sequence). CDR3 residues: CASRRIAGGAQYF. The CDR3 nucleotides read TGTGCCAGCAGGAGAATAGCGGGAGGCGCGCAGTACTTC.

V is TRBV28 and J is TRBJ2-5, with no clear D. CDR3 size: 14 residues. Between the trimmed V and J ends, which lost 6 bases and 4 bases, there was a span of 15 bases. The V gene's germline CDR1 is MDHEN and CDR2 SYDVKM. Written as DNA, the CDR3 is TGTGCCAGCAGGCTGGGCAGGCTTGGAGAGACCCAGTACTTC. This gives the protein CASRLGRLGETQYF.

This sequence joins TRBV10-3 and TRBJ2-5; a weak D match, TRBD2 (6 bases). V was pared by 1 base and J by 3 bases, with 18 bases between. This CDR3 has 17 amino acids. Germline V gives CDR1 ENHRY, CDR2 SYGVKD. This chain's CDR3 is CAISELGGDWFKETQYF. The CDR3 DNA reads TGTGCCATCAGTGAGTTGGGGGGAGACTGGTTTAAAGAGACCCAGTACTTC.

This rearrangement joins TRBV5-6 to TRBJ1-2, with a tentative D call TRBD1 (5 bases). The V and J ends lost 5 bases and 6 bases respectively, with 20 bases between them. The CDR3 covers 15 residues. In germline, CDR1 is SGHDT, CDR2 YYEEEE. CDR3 DNA sequence: TGTGCCAGCAGAGGGGATACCTCGTTTTCTCATGGCTACACCTTC. Amino acid sequence: CASRGDTSFSHGYTF.

The J gene is TRBJ1-2, the V gene TRBV7-8, with D unresolved. Trimming pared 5 bases from V and 8 bases from J, leaving 15 bases between. The V gene's germline CDR1 is SGHVS and CDR2 FQNEAQ. There are 13 residues in the CDR3. CDR3 nucleotide sequence: TGTGCCAGCAGCGCCAAGGCTGGGGAGGGCTACACCTTC. It translates to CASSAKAGEGYTF.

The chain combines TRBV7-2 with TRBJ2-1; 8 positions match TRBD2. V dropped 3 bases and J dropped 9; count of bases not matched to a gene: 7. CDR1 is SGHTA and CDR2 is FQGNSA in the germline V gene. The CDR3 covers 14 residues. The CDR3 bases are TGTGCCAGCAGCTTGGATAGCGGGACTCCTGAGCAGTTCTTC. The encoded protein is CASSLDSGTPEQFF.

V gene TRBV5-1 combines with J gene TRBJ2-3, with a tentative D call TRBD1 (6 bases). V was trimmed by 0 bases and J by 4 bases, leaving 15 bases between them. The CDR3 loop spans 16 amino acids. Germline values: CDR1 SGHRS, CDR2 YFSETQ. The CDR3 sequence: CASSLAAGGASDTQYF. Written as DNA, the CDR3 is TGCGCCAGCAGCTTGGCCGCTGGGGGCGCGTCAGATACGCAGTATTTT. Full variable domain (rest looked up from reference TRBV5-1 and TRBJ2-3): KAGVTQTPRYLIKTRGQQVTLSCSPISGHRSVSWYQQTPGQGLQFLFEYFSETQRNKGNFPGRFSGRQFSNSRSEMNVSTLELGDSALYLCASSLAAGGASDTQYFGPGTRLTVL.

On this clone itself: Germline and junction disagree at one end, which may indicate a read error. The chain uses TRBV7-9 and TRBJ2-7; 9 nucleotides align to TRBD1. The germline V gene encodes CDR1 SEHNR and CDR2 FQNEAQ (reference sequence). The CDR3 spans 14 residues. The CDR3 spells CSSSLVQGAHEQYF. The CDR3 DNA reads as TGTTCCAGCAGCTTAGTACAGGGGGCCCACGAGCAGTACTTC.

The CDR3 here is CATSRGGTNTGELFF. The CDR3 nucleotides are TGTGCCACCAGCAGAGGCGGGACGAACACCGGGGAGCTGTTTTTT. The chain links TRBV15 to TRBJ2-2; D possibly corresponds to TRBD2 (6 bases). V gave up 1 base and J gave up 0 bases, with 6 bases separating them. The CDR3 extends over 15 amino acids. Germline lookup yields CDR1 LNHNV and CDR2 YYDKDF (reference sequence).

The CDR3 nucleotides are TGTGCCAGTAGTCGTAATAGGGGTGTTACCAGCACTGAAGCTTTCTTT. It encodes CASSRNRGVTSTEAFF. This chain connects TRBV19 to TRBJ1-1, with a possible D match to TRBD1 (5 bases). This CDR3 has 16 amino acids. V gave up 5 bases and J gave up 4 bases, with 20 bases separating them. Germline values: CDR1 LNHDA, CDR2 SQIVND (reference sequence).

This chain connects TRBV4-1 to TRBJ2-1, with 8 bases matching TRBD1. J was trimmed by 15 bases and V by 2 bases; bases with no gene match: 12. The CDR3 length is 14 residues. CDR1 MGHRA and CDR2 YSYEKL come from the germline V gene. This CDR3 reads CASSQPRKGDRRFF. In nucleotides, the CDR3 is TGCGCCAGCAGCCAACCAAGGAAAGGGGACAGGCGGTTCTTC.

The gene calls are TRBV28 and TRBJ2-2; TRBD1 aligns across 9 bases. This CDR3 is built from 16 residues. Unmatched junction bases numbered 5, after V lost 6 bases and J lost 0 bases. Germline lookup yields CDR1 MDHEN and CDR2 SYDVKM. This CDR3 reads CASRRTGATNTGELFF. For the CDR3, the DNA is TGTGCCAGCAGGAGGACAGGGGCTACGAACACCGGGGAGCTGTTTTTT.

V usage is TRBV27 and J usage is TRBJ1-6; TRBD1 matches at 8 bases. The CDR3 runs to 16 residues. V lost 2 bases to trimming and J lost 8 bases; unmatched junction nucleotides: 8. Germline values: CDR1 MNHEY, CDR2 SMNVEV (reference sequence). The CDR3 DNA reads TGTGCCAGCAGTTTAGCAGGGGGCATTTTTGATTCACCCCTCCACTTT. Translated, it gives CASSLAGGIFDSPLHF.

The chain employs TRBV7-9 and TRBJ2-5, with 7 bases identical to TRBD1. CDR1 SEHNR and CDR2 FQNEAQ come from the germline V gene (reference sequence). The trim removed 4 bases at V and 5 bases at J, leaving 7 bases unmatched. The CDR3 is 14 residues long. CDR3 sequence: CASSYRQGFETQYF. CDR3 nucleotide sequence: TGTGCCAGCAGCTACCGACAGGGTTTCGAGACCCAGTACTTC.

The J gene is TRBJ1-2, the V gene TRBV28; D is ambiguous. Per germline, CDR1 MDHEN and CDR2 SYDVKM. The V end lost 2 bases, the J end lost 11 bases, and 15 bases lay between the germline ends. The CDR3 has 13 residues. The CDR3 protein is CASSLRMLGWYTF. Here the CDR3 DNA reads TGTGCCAGCAGTTTAAGAATGCTCGGGTGGTACACCTTC.

This clone was seen only once. This chain uses TRBV6-1 with TRBJ1-1; perhaps TRBD1 as D (6 bases). The V gene's germline CDR1 is MNHNS and CDR2 SASEGT. Between the trimmed V and J ends, which lost 6 bases and 0 bases, there was a span of 8 bases. The CDR3 is 13 residues long. The CDR3 DNA reads TGTGCCAGCAGGGACAGTTTGAACACTGAAGCTTTCTTT. Its protein product is CASRDSLNTEAFF.

The chain uses TRBV7-9 and TRBJ1-1, with TRBD1 matching 10 bases. CDR1 and CDR2 from the germline V gene are SEHNR and FQNEAQ (reference sequence). The V segment lost 5 bases and the J segment 2 bases; nucleotides outside the gene matches: 2. This CDR3 has 14 amino acids. Here the CDR3 DNA reads TGTGCCAGCAGCCGACAGGGGGCTAACACTGAAGCTTTCTTT. It specifies CASSRQGANTEAFF.

The rearrangement joins TRBV5-1 to TRBJ2-5; 8 nucleotides agree with TRBD1. CDR1 is SGHRS, CDR2 YFSETQ, per germline. V shed 4 bases, J shed 5 bases, and the junction held 19 bases outside the gene matches. CDR3 length: 18 amino acids. The CDR3, as DNA: TGCGCCAGCAGCCAGGGGGATTGGGTTGGCAGGGGGCCGGAGACCCAGTACTTC. It specifies CASSQGDWVGRGPETQYF.

The chain is built from TRBV9 and TRBJ1-5, with TRBD1 matching 9 bases. This CDR3 comprises 15 residues. Germline V gene sequence: CDR1 SGDLS, CDR2 YYNGEE. The V segment lost 3 bases and the J segment 6 bases; nucleotides outside the gene matches: 7. As DNA, the CDR3 is TGTGCCAGCAGCGCCGGGACAGGGTGGGGTCAGCCCCAGCATTTT. This sequence encodes CASSAGTGWGQPQHF.

Concerning this clone itself: An end of the junction differs from the germline gene, which may be a read error. The rearrangement links TRBV7-9 to TRBJ2-7, with D possibly matching TRBD2 (6 bases). Germline CDR1 is SEHNR and CDR2 is FQNEAQ (reference sequence). The CDR3 runs 14 residues. Written as DNA, the CDR3 is TGTTCCAGCAGTCTGAGAGCGGGCCCCTACGAGCAGTACTTC. Amino acid sequence: CSSSLRAGPYEQYF.

This chain links TRBV7-9 with TRBJ2-1; possible D gene TRBD2, 6 bases. Germline V gene sequence: CDR1 SEHNR, CDR2 FQNEAQ (reference sequence). The length of the CDR3 is 13 residues. With 9 bases removed from V and 6 bases from J, the gap between germline ends came to 15 bases. DNA of the CDR3: TGTGCCAGAGGGACTCCTAGTGGCAATGAGCAGTTCTTC. Protein product: CARGTPSGNEQFF.

This rearrangement joins TRBV9 to TRBJ2-7, with a tentative D call TRBD2 (6 bases). The CDR3 runs 15 residues. Germline CDR1 and CDR2: SGDLS and YYNGEE. V dropped 4 bases and J dropped 2 bases, with 16 bases sitting between them. In DNA, the CDR3 is TGTGCCAGCAGCCCCCAACTGGCGGGGACCTACGAGCAGTACTTC. Its translation: CASSPQLAGTYEQYF. Together with reference TRBV9 and TRBJ2-7, the CDR3 gives the full variable domain: DSGVTQTPKHLITATGQRVTLRCSPRSGDLSVYWYQQSLDQGLQFLIQYYNGEERAKGNILERFSAQQFPDLHSELNLSSLELGDSALYFCASSPQLAGTYEQYFGPGTRLTVT.

This clone came up a few times. V is TRBV7-9 and J is TRBJ1-1, with TRBD1 identical over 12 bases. Germline V CDR1 and CDR2: SEHNR, FQNEAQ (reference sequence). The CDR3 extends over 15 amino acids. V lost 6 bases, J lost 11 bases, and 13 bases stayed unmatched. CDR3 nucleotides: TGTGCCAGCAGGGACCCGGGACAGGGGGCGACTCTGGCTTTCTTT. Translating gives CASRDPGQGATLAFF.

The V call is TRBV4-1, the J call TRBJ1-3, with 10 positions matching TRBD1. V lost 4 bases, J lost 3 bases, and 6 bases stayed unmatched. The germline V gene has CDR1 MGHRA and CDR2 YSYEKL. This CDR3 is 16 amino acids long. The chain's CDR3 is CASSLRQGAGGNTIYF. CDR3 DNA: TGCGCCAGCAGCCTAAGACAGGGGGCTGGTGGAAACACCATATATTTT.

This chain joins TRBV2 and TRBJ2-1, with 12 bases lining up with TRBD2. The J segment lost 4 bases and the V segment lost 1 base, leaving 2 bases of the junction unmatched. Germline assignment: CDR1 SNHLY and CDR2 FYNNEI. This CDR3 is built from 16 residues. The CDR3 protein is CASSEVGLAGYNEQFF. Written as DNA, the CDR3 is TGTGCCAGCAGTGAAGTGGGACTAGCGGGTTACAATGAGCAGTTCTTC.